This T cell receptor (beta chain) was captured by sequencing in a study of T cells in Graves' hyperthyroidism and ophthalmopathy. Study background: The initial diagnosis was the point when peripheral blood was collected, ahead of any treatment.

Amplification of TCR beta CDR3 regions used RNA as the template. A set of HTBI primers served as the primers for a first-round RT-PCR of the TCR CDR3. TCRdb recomputed calls from the multiplex PCR reads with MiXCR, one row per CDR3 protein. The table records about 350,000 distinct CDR3 sequences, about 14% of them present only once. This clonotype was seen many times. The CDR3 has 13 amino acids. Trimming removed 6 bases at V and 4 bases at J, with 10 bases between. Germline CDR1 is SNHLY and CDR2 is FYNNEI. The chain recombines TRBV2 with TRBJ2-1, with D perhaps matching TRBD2 (5 bases). The sample comprised blood. The sequence derives from a woman under 40 with Graves' hyperthyroidism. The CDR3 sequence is CASSTTSYNEQFF. CDR3 in DNA: TGTGCCAGCAGCACAACTAGTTACAATGAGCAGTTCTTC.